A single sample is the source of the 2 T cell receptor beta chains below, sequenced in a study of CD8 T cells in Susac syndrome. With random hexamers, roughly 0.45 to 1 ug RNA was reverse transcribed. TCRdb fed the immunoSEQ multiplex PCR reads into MiXCR, producing one record per CDR3 protein. The sample carries some 58,000 distinct CDR3 sequences, 95% recorded once. The sample was CD8+ T cells from PBMCs. The origin of the receptors is a human donor with Susac syndrome.

The V call is TRBV12-5, the J call TRBJ2-5, with a tentative D call TRBD2 (6 bases). V was clipped by 5 bases and J by 0 bases, with 10 bases between them. Germline CDR1 LGHNT, CDR2 FRNRAP. The CDR3 runs 14 residues. CDR3 nucleotide sequence: TGTGCTAGTGGTCCCGGGACTTACCAAGAGACCCAGTACTTC. Encoded protein: CASGPGTYQETQYF.

The chain combines TRBV12-3 or TRBV12-4 with TRBJ1-2, with no clear D. V was shortened by 8 bases and J by 3 bases, with 10 bases between the two germline ends. CDR3 length: 12 amino acids. This chain's CDR3 is CASFWGDYGYTF. CDR3 bases: TGTGCCAGCTTTTGGGGAGACTATGGCTACACCTTC.